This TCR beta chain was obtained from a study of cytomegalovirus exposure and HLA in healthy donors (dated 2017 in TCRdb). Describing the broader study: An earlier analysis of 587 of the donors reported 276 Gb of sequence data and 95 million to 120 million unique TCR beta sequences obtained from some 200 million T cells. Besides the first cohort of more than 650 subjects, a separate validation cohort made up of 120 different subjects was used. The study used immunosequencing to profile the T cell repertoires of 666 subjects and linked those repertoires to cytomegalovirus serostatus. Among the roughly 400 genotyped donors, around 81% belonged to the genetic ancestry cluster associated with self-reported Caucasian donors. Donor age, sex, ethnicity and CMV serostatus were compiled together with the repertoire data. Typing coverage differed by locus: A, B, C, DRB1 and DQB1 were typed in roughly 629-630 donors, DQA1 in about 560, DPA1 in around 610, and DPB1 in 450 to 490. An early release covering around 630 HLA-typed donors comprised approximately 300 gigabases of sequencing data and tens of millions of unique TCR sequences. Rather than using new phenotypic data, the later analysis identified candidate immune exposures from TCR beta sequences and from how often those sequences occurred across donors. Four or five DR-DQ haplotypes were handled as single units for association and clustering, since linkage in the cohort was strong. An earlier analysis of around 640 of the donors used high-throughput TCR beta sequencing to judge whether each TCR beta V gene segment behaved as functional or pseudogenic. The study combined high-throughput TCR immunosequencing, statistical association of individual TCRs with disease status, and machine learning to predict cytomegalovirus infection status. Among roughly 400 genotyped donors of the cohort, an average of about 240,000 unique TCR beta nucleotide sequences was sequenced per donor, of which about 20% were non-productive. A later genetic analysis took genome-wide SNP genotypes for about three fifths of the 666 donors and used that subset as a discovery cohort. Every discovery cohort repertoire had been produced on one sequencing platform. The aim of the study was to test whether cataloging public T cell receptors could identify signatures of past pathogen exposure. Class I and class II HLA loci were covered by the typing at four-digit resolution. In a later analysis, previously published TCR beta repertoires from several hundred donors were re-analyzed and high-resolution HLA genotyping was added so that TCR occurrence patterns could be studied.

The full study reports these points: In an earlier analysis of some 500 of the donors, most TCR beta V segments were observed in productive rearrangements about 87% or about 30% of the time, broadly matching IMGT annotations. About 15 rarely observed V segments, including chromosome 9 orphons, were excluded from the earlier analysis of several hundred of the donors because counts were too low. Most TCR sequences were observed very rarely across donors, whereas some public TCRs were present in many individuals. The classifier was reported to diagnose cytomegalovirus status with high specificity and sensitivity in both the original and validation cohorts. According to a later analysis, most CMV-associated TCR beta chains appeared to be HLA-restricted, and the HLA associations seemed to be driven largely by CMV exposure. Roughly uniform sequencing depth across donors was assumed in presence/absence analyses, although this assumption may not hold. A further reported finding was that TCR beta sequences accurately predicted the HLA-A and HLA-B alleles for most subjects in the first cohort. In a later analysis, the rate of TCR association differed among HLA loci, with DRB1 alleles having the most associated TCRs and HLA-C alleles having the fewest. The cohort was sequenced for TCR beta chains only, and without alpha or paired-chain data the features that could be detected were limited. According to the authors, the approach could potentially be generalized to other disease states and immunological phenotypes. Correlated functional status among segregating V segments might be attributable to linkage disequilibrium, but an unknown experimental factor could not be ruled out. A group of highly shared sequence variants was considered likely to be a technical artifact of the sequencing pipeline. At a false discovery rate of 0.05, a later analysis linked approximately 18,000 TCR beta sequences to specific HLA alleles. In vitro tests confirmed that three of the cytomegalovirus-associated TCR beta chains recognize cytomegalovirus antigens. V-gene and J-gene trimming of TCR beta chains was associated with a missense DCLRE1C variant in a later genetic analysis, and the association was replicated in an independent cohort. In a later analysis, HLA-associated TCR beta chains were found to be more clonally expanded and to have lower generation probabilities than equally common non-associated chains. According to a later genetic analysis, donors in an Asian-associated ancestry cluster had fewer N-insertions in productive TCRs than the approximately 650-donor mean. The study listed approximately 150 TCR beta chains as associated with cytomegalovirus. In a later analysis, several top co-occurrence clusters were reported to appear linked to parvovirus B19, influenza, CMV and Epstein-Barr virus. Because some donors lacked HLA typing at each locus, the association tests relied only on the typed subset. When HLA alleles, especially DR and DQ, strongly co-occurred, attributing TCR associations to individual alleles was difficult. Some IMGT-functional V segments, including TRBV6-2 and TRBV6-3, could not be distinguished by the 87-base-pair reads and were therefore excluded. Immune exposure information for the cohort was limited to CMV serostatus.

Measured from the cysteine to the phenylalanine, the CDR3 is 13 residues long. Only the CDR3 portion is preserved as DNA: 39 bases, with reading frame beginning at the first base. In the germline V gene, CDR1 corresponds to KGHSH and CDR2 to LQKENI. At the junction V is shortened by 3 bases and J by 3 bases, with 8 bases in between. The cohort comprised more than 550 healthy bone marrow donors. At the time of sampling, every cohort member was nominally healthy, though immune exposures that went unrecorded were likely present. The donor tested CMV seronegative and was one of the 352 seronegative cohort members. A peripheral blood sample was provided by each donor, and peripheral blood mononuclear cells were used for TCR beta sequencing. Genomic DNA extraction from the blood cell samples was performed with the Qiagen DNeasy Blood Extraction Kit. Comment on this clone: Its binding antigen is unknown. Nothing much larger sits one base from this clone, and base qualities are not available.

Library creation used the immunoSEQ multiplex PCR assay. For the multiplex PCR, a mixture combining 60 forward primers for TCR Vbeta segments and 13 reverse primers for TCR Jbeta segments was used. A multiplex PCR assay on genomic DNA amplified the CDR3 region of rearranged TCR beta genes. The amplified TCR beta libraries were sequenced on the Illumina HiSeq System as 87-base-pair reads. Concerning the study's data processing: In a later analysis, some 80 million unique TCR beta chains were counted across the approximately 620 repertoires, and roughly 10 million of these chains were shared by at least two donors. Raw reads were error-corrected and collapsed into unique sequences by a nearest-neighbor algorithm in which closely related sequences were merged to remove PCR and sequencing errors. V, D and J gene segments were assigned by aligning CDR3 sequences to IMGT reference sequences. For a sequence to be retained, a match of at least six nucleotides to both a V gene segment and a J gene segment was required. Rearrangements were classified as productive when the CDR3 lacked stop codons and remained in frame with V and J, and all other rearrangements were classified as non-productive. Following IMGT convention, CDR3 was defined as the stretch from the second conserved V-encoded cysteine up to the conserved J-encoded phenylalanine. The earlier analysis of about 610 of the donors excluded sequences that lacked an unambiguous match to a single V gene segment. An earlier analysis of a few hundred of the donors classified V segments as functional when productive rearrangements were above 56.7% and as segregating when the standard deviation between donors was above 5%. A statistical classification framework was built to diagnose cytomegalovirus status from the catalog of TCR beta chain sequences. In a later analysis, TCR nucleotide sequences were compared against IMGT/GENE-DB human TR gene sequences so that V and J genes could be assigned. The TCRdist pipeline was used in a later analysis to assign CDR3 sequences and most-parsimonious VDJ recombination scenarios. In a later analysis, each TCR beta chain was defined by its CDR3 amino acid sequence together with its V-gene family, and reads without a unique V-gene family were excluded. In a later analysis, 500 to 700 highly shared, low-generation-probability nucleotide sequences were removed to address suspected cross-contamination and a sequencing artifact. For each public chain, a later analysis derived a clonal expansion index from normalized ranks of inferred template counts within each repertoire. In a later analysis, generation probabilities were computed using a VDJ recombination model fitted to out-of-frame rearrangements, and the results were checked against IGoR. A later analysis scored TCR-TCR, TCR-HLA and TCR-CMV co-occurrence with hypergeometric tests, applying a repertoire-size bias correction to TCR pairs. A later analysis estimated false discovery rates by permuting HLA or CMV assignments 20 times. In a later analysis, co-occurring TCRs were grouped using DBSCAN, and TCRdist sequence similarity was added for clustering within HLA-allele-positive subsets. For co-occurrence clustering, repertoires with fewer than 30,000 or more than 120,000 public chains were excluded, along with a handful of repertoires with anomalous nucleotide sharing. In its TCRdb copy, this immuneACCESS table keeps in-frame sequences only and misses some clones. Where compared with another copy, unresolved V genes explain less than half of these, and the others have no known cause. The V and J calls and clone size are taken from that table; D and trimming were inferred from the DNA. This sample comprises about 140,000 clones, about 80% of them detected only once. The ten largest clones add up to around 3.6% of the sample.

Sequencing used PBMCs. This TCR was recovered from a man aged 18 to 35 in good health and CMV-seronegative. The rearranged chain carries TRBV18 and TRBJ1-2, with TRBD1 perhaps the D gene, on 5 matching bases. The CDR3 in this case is CASSPGEDYGYTF. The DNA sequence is TGTGCCAGCTCACCGGGGGAGGACTATGGCTACACCTTC.